These 30 T cell receptor beta chains share one sample of origin, sequenced in a study of regulatory T cells in long-lasting Graves disease. Sequencing libraries for TCR beta were prepared with iRepertoire HTBI primers and Arm-PCR of CDR3 regions. One entry per CDR3 protein results from TCRdb running MiXCR on the multiplex PCR reads. The data contain about 620,000 distinct CDR3 sequences, roughly 16% of them seen just once; the ten biggest clones take up 15% to 20%. Documented time point: newly diagnosed GD, antithyroid drugs for less than 3 months. Making the TCR library involved RNA that had been extracted from PBMCs. These records were also assigned to another study, of T cells in Graves' hyperthyroidism and ophthalmopathy.

The sequencing here drew on peripheral blood mononuclear cells (PBMCs), taken at new diagnosis, from a patient treated with antithyroid drugs. All receptors come from a woman aged 25 to 45 with Graves disease.

This chain joins TRBV30 and TRBJ1-1; D might be TRBD1 (6 bases). The germline V gene encodes CDR1 GTSNPN and CDR2 SVGIG (reference sequence). Trimming cost V 1 base and J 3 bases, with 15 bases left between them. The CDR3 sequence is 15 residues long. The CDR3 DNA reads TGTGCCTGGAGTGCCCCCGCGGGGGGCGACACTGAAGCTTTCTTT. Translated: CAWSAPAGGDTEAFF. The full variable domain, rest sourced from reference TRBV30 and TRBJ1-1, is SQTIHQWPATLVQPVGSPLSLECTVEGTSNPNLYWYRQAAGRGLQLLFYSVGIGQISSEVPQNLSASRPQDRQFILSSKKLLLSDSGFYLCAWSAPAGGDTEAFFGQGTRLTVV.

Notes on this clonotype: Relative to the germline gene, one junction end is altered; a read error may explain this. J is TRBJ1-3 and V is TRBV6-5; no reliable D call. The CDR3 is 14 amino acids. CDR1 and CDR2 from the germline V gene are MNHEY and SVGAGI. In nucleotides, the CDR3 is TGTGCCAGCAATTACTCGGTTGACCTCGCCACCATATATTTT. Amino acid sequence: CASNYSVDLATIYF.

This clonotype appeared many times. The CDR3 nucleotides read TGTGCCAGCAGTCCGCGGACAGCAGCTTCCTACGAGCAGTACTTC. Residues: CASSPRTAASYEQYF. This chain connects TRBV27 to TRBJ2-7, with D possibly being TRBD1 (6 bases). V lost 5 bases and J lost 1, with 15 bases in between. Germline CDR1 MNHEY, CDR2 SMNVEV (reference sequence). The CDR3 covers 15 residues.

This sequence joins TRBV6-5 and TRBJ1-5; no clear D gene. The CDR3 contains 19 residues. V lost 3 bases to trimming and J lost 5 bases, with 26 bases between them. CDR1 and CDR2 (germline): MNHEY, SVGAGI. The CDR3 DNA is TGTGCCAGCAGTTATCGATTTAGATCCGAGGGTATGACGGATCAGCCCCAGCATTTT. Its translation is CASSYRFRSEGMTDQPQHF.

The chain uses TRBV29-1 and TRBJ2-1; 13 bases are shared with TRBD2. Losses at the gene ends were 1 base for V and 1 base for J; bases not matched to a gene: 4. CDR3 size: 17 residues. Germline V gene data show CDR1 as SQVTM and CDR2 as ANQGSEA. The CDR3 bases are TGCAGCGTTGAAGGACTAGCGGGAGGCAGGTCCTACAATGAGCAGTTCTTC. This encodes CSVEGLAGGRSYNEQFF.

The V gene is TRBV7-9, the J gene TRBJ1-6; D may be TRBD1 (6 bases). Per germline, CDR1 SEHNR and CDR2 FQNEAQ (reference sequence). The CDR3 is 17 residues long. V lost 1 base and J lost 4, with 14 bases in between. CDR3 sequence reads: CASSLGAGQGYNSPLHF. The CDR3 coding sequence is TGTGCCAGCAGCTTAGGGGCAGGGCAGGGGTATAATTCACCCCTCCACTTT.

The chain is built from TRBV27 and TRBJ1-4; D remains ambiguous. With 5 bases removed from V and 10 bases from J, the gap between germline ends came to 11 bases. CDR1 and CDR2 (germline): MNHEY, SMNVEV (reference sequence). This CDR3 region has 12 residues. CDR3 residues: CASSHPTGKLFF. The CDR3 bases are TGTGCCAGCAGTCACCCCACGGGAAAACTGTTTTTT.

The gene calls are TRBV7-6 and TRBJ2-2; D is ambiguous. Trimming shortened V by 1 base and J by 8 bases, and 17 bases separated the two germline ends. CDR1 SGHVS and CDR2 FNYEAQ come from the germline V gene. The CDR3 runs to 16 residues. The CDR3 DNA reads TGTGCCAGCAGCTTAGTCGGGCCAGGTGCTTTGGGGGAGCTGTTTTTT. Amino acid sequence: CASSLVGPGALGELFF.

Details on this clonotype: Just one base apart from a much larger clone, this may be a read error. V gene TRBV6-1 combines with J gene TRBJ1-6, with TRBD1 matching 8 bases. With V trimmed by 8 bases and J by 7 bases, 13 bases remained unmatched. Germline CDR1 and CDR2: MNHNS and SASEGT. The CDR3 runs 16 residues. The CDR3 DNA reads as TGTGCCAGCGGGAGACTCCCCGGGGACAGGAATTCACCCCTCCACTTT. This encodes CASGRLPGDRNSPLHF.

This clonotype showed up many times. The chain links TRBV11-3 to TRBJ2-1; 8 nucleotides match TRBD2. With 1 base clipped from V and 8 bases from J, the junction kept 13 bases outside the gene matches. CDR3 length: 17 residues. CDR1 and CDR2 from the germline V gene are SGHNT and YENEEA. The CDR3 is CASSLGGSGTRAHEQFF. CDR3 sequence (DNA): TGTGCCAGCAGCTTAGGCGGGTCCGGGACTAGGGCCCATGAGCAGTTCTTC.

This clonotype was seen a handful of times. V and J are TRBV20-1 and TRBJ2-4; TRBD2 agrees at 9 bases. This CDR3 has 18 amino acids. Trimming at V came to 5 bases and at J to 1 base, leaving 15 bases not matched to a gene. Germline CDR1 reads DFQATT; CDR2 reads SNEGSKA (reference sequence). The CDR3 spells CSALPVWGLAGAKNIQYF. CDR3 nucleotides: TGCAGTGCTCTTCCGGTGTGGGGGCTAGCGGGGGCCAAAAACATTCAGTACTTC.

This clonotype has more than one count but fewer than ten. The rearrangement links TRBV6-4 to TRBJ2-3; tentatively, D is TRBD2 (5 bases). The CDR3 has 14 amino acids. The germline V gene has CDR1 MRHNA and CDR2 SNTAGT. V dropped 4 bases and J dropped 1 base, with 9 bases sitting between them. CDR3: CASSVGVGTDTQYF. The CDR3 DNA sequence: TGTGCCAGCAGTGTGGGAGTGGGCACAGATACGCAGTATTTT.

This clonotype was detected only a few times. The chain is built from TRBV20-1 and TRBJ2-3; 9 nucleotides line up with TRBD2. The CDR3 consists of 15 residues. Unmatched junction bases numbered 9, after V lost 6 bases and J lost 2 bases. Germline V gene lookup returns CDR1 DFQATT and CDR2 SNEGSKA (reference sequence). CDR3 sequence (DNA): TGCAGTGCGGCGGGGCTAGCGGGGCTCACAGATACGCAGTATTTT. Its protein product is CSAAGLAGLTDTQYF.

This clonotype was observed many times. The chain carries TRBV24-1 and TRBJ2-7; TRBD1 matches 7 bases. This CDR3 spans 14 amino acids. Germline V CDR1 and CDR2: KGHDR, SFDVKD. The J segment lost 6 bases and the V segment lost 4 bases, leaving 8 bases of the junction unmatched. As DNA, the CDR3 is TGTGCCACCAGTGAGGACAGGAACCTGGGCGAGCAGTACTTC. Its translation: CATSEDRNLGEQYF.

This clonotype has at least ten counts. The CDR3 DNA is TGTGCCAGCAGTGAAGTGACTAGCGGGACCTATGAGCAGTTCTTC. This codes for CASSEVTSGTYEQFF. The gene calls are TRBV6-1 and TRBJ2-1, with 11 bases aligning to TRBD2. Trimming removed 1 base from V and 8 bases from J; junction bases left unmatched: 4. The CDR3 spans 15 residues. Germline V gives CDR1 MNHNS, CDR2 SASEGT.

This clonotype was counted many times. The chain uses TRBV12-3 or TRBV12-4 and TRBJ2-4, with D tentatively TRBD1 (5 bases). V lost 7 bases to trimming and J lost 0 bases, with 13 bases between them. The CDR3 is made up of 15 amino acids. CDR3 coding DNA: TGTGCCAGCATGGTTCAGGGCTTAGCCAAAAACATTCAGTACTTC. Its translation is CASMVQGLAKNIQYF.

This clonotype was detected a few times. The genes are TRBV20-1 and TRBJ2-5; 13 bases align to TRBD2. The V gene end was trimmed by 2 bases and the J gene end by 4 bases; junction bases not matched to a gene: 7. The V gene's germline CDR1 is DFQATT and CDR2 SNEGSKA (reference sequence). The length of the CDR3 is 16 residues. Here the CDR3 reads CSARRTSGSQGETQYF. The CDR3 DNA is TGCAGTGCTAGAAGGACTAGCGGGAGTCAAGGAGAGACCCAGTACTTC.

This clonotype occurred many times. CDR3 in amino acids: CASSFLGGGETQYF. As DNA, the CDR3 is TGTGCCAGCAGTTTCTTGGGAGGCGGGGAGACCCAGTACTTC. The rearrangement links TRBV12-3 or TRBV12-4 to TRBJ2-5, with D perhaps matching TRBD2 (6 bases). Trimming left V 3 bases short and J 5 bases short, with 13 bases between. The length of the CDR3 is 14 residues.

This clonotype was recorded a few times. J is TRBJ2-2 and V is TRBV25-1; 10 bases match TRBD1. J was trimmed by 6 bases and V by 5 bases; bases with no gene match: 6. Germline assignment: CDR1 MGHDK and CDR2 SYGVNS. The CDR3 runs 15 residues. The CDR3 DNA is TGTGCCAGCAGTAGGGGGGGGACAGGGGCCGGGGAGCTGTTTTTT. Translating gives CASSRGGTGAGELFF.

This clonotype has more than one count but fewer than ten. V usage is TRBV6-1 and J usage is TRBJ2-5, with 9 bases aligning to TRBD2. The CDR3 contains 16 residues. Germline V gene lookup returns CDR1 MNHNS and CDR2 SASEGT. V lost 7 bases, J lost 5 bases, and 14 bases stayed unmatched. The CDR3 loop reads CASNLGGGGAKETQYF. The CDR3 DNA reads TGTGCCAGCAACCTAGGGGGCGGGGGGGCAAAGGAGACCCAGTACTTC.

This clonotype was found a few times. V and J are TRBV27 and TRBJ2-5; a possible D gene is TRBD2 (5 bases). The germline V gene encodes CDR1 MNHEY and CDR2 SMNVEV (reference sequence). V lost 4 bases and J lost 5, with 11 bases in between. CDR3 length: 13 amino acids. The CDR3 region has the DNA TGTGCCAGCAGTTGGACTCCCGGGGAGACCCAGTACTTC. Protein product: CASSWTPGETQYF.

In DNA, the CDR3 is TGTGCCAGCAGTGAATTACCCCTAGCGCCCTACAATGAGCAGTTCTTC. Protein: CASSELPLAPYNEQFF. The chain couples TRBV6-1 to TRBJ2-1; D is possibly TRBD2 (6 bases). This CDR3 spans 16 amino acids. CDR1 and CDR2 (germline): MNHNS, SASEGT. Deletions cut 2 bases from V and 2 bases from J, with 13 bases between.

With regard to this clonotype: This may be a read error: a much more frequent sequence differs by one nucleotide. The chain carries TRBV20-1 and TRBJ1-5; D is unclear. The CDR3 runs 13 residues. CDR1 and CDR2 from the germline V gene are DFQATT and SNEGSKA (reference sequence). CDR3 loop: CSARELLNQPQRF. The CDR3 DNA reads TGCAGTGCTAGAGAACTCTTGAATCAGCCCCAGCGTTTT.

The chain has TRBV7-2 and TRBJ2-7, with 7 nucleotides matching TRBD1. Germline V gene sequence: CDR1 SGHTA, CDR2 FQGNSA. Trimming at V came to 1 base and at J to 5 bases, leaving 5 bases not matched to a gene. There are 14 residues in the CDR3. The CDR3, as DNA: TGTGCCAGCAGCTTAGACAGGGGAGACCACGAGCAGTACTTC. The encoded protein is CASSLDRGDHEQYF.

This clonotype was detected only a few times. The CDR3 spells CASTVRTIYNEQFF. As DNA, the CDR3 is TGTGCCAGCACCGTTCGGACTATTTACAATGAGCAGTTCTTC. The J gene is TRBJ2-1, the V gene TRBV12-3 or TRBV12-4, with D perhaps matching TRBD2 (6 bases). V dropped 7 bases and J dropped 4 bases, with 14 bases sitting between them. The CDR3 has 14 residues.

This clonotype was picked up many times. The V call is TRBV5-1, the J call TRBJ2-7; 12 positions agree with TRBD1. Germline assignment: CDR1 SGHRS and CDR2 YFSETQ. The CDR3 contains 17 residues. The junction had 11 bases not matched to a gene; V was cut back by 4 bases and J by 3 bases. The CDR3 sequence: CASSPDGTGGDLYEQYF. For the CDR3, the DNA is TGCGCCAGCAGCCCGGACGGGACAGGGGGCGACCTCTACGAGCAGTACTTC.

In its sample, this clonotype was seen many times. The chain is built from TRBV6-1 and TRBJ2-7; D is perhaps TRBD1 (6 bases). The germline V gene has CDR1 MNHNS and CDR2 SASEGT. Trimming cost V 6 bases and J 3 bases, with 12 bases left between them. This CDR3 comprises 13 residues. As DNA, the CDR3 is TGTGCCAGCAGGTCAGGGGCCGGCTACGAGCAGTACTTC. Protein sequence: CASRSGAGYEQYF.

This clonotype was seen at least ten times. CDR3 DNA sequence: TGCAGTGCGATCACGGGACGTAATGAAAAACTGTTTTTT. Amino acid sequence: CSAITGRNEKLFF. This sequence joins TRBV20-1 and TRBJ1-4; perhaps TRBD1 as D (5 bases). V was trimmed by 6 bases and J by 4 bases, leaving 12 bases between them. This CDR3 region has 13 residues. The germline V gene has CDR1 DFQATT and CDR2 SNEGSKA (reference sequence).

This clonotype has at least ten counts. The J gene is TRBJ2-2, the V gene TRBV7-2; 7 bases agree with TRBD1. CDR1 SGHTA and CDR2 FQGNSA come from the germline V gene. After removal of 0 bases from V and 7 bases from J, the junction contained 5 bases not matched to a gene. The CDR3 covers 15 residues. CDR3 DNA sequence: TGTGCCAGCAGCTTAGCTTTAGGGGGCGGCGGGGAGCTGTTTTTT. Translated, it gives CASSLALGGGGELFF. The whole variable domain, remainder taken from reference TRBV7-2 and TRBJ2-2, is GAGVSQSPSNKVTEKGKDVELRCDPISGHTALYWYRQSLGQGLEFLIYFQGNSAPDKSGLPSDRFSAERTGGSVSTLTIQRTQQEDSAVYLCASSLALGGGGELFFGEGSRLTVL.

The table lists this clonotype with many counts. The rearrangement links TRBV5-1 to TRBJ1-1; unclear D gene. The CDR3 has 15 amino acids. V was shortened by 2 bases and J by 4 bases, with 15 bases between the two germline ends. Germline CDR1 and CDR2: SGHRS and YFSETQ. CDR3 amino acids: CASSFGDSGGTEAFF. The CDR3, as DNA: TGCGCCAGCAGCTTTGGGGATTCGGGCGGCACTGAAGCTTTCTTT.